Presented here are 8 T cell receptor beta chains from one specimen sequenced in a study of blood T cells in healthy people across ages. Sample-barcoded 5' priming and a J-beta primer mix drove a second PCR of about 6 to 12 cycles. TCRdb analysed the 5' RACE reads with MiXCR anew, one entry per CDR3 protein. The data contain 1.5 million to 2 million distinct CDR3 sequences, 49% of them singletons. Sequencing used blood. The origin of the receptors is a woman in her thirties or forties in good health.

This clonotype has just a few counts. The chain uses TRBV27 and TRBJ2-1; the D is unclear. The V end was cut by 6 bases, the J end by 5 bases, with 8 bases between. Germline V CDR1 and CDR2: MNHEY, SMNVEV (reference sequence). The CDR3 covers 12 residues. This CDR3 reads CASSRMDNEQFF. In DNA form, the CDR3 reads TGTGCCAGCAGCAGGATGGACAATGAGCAGTTCTTC.

CDR3 protein: CASSLIGSRPSAGGVGDTQYF. CDR3 DNA sequence: TGCGCCAGCAGCTTGATCGGATCACGCCCCTCAGCGGGGGGCGTTGGAGATACGCAGTATTTT. The genes are TRBV5-1 and TRBJ2-3; TRBD2 agrees at 9 bases. Per the germline V gene, CDR1 is SGHRS and CDR2 is YFSETQ. CDR3 size: 21 residues. The J segment lost 5 bases and the V segment lost 1 base, leaving 23 bases of the junction unmatched.

The chain employs TRBV24-1 and TRBJ2-1; tentative D call: TRBD2 (7 bases). The CDR3 length is 15 residues. The V gene lost 1 base and the J gene lost 3 bases, with 9 bases spanning the gap. Germline V CDR1 and CDR2: KGHDR, SFDVKD. In DNA, the CDR3 is TGTGCCACCAGTGATTTCGGGGGGCACTACAATGAGCAGTTCTTC. Its translation: CATSDFGGHYNEQFF.

The chain couples TRBV29-1 to TRBJ2-5; 8 positions match TRBD2. The germline gives CDR1 SQVTM, CDR2 ANQGSEA. The V segment lost 6 bases and the J segment 4 bases; nucleotides outside the gene matches: 7. The CDR3 is 13 amino acids. CDR3 sequence: CSVDSGSGETQYF. Here the CDR3 DNA reads TGCAGCGTCGACAGCGGGAGTGGAGAGACCCAGTACTTC.

This clonotype was counted between two and nine times. This chain links TRBV3-1 with TRBJ2-1; TRBD1 aligns across 7 bases. Trimming cost V 4 bases and J 3 bases; bases outside gene matches: 12. The CDR3 length is 17 residues. Germline lookup yields CDR1 LGHDT and CDR2 YNNKEL (reference sequence). The CDR3, as DNA: TGTGCCAGCAGCCCAGAAATCCCGGGACAGTTCTACAATGAGCAGTTCTTC. Residues: CASSPEIPGQFYNEQFF.

The chain has TRBV12-3 or TRBV12-4 and TRBJ1-5, with a weak D call TRBD1 (5 bases). V lost 6 bases to trimming and J lost 6 bases, with 12 bases between them. The CDR3 loop spans 13 amino acids. The CDR3 reads CASSPDGAQPQHF. In nucleotides, the CDR3 is TGTGCCAGCAGCCCCGATGGGGCTCAGCCCCAGCATTTT.

To note about this clonotype: The germline gene is not matched at one end of the junction; a read error may be the cause. The V and J genes are TRBV20-1 and TRBJ2-1, with D possibly being TRBD2 (6 bases). The CDR3 runs 11 residues. Germline CDR1 DFQATT, CDR2 SNEGSKA (reference sequence). The CDR3 loop reads CSTSNVNEQFF. CDR3 DNA sequence: TGCAGTACTAGCAACGTAAATGAGCAGTTCTTC.

The CDR3 sequence: CASSSRQGTGYTF. In nucleotides, the CDR3 is TGTGCCAGCAGCTCCCGACAGGGAACAGGCTACACCTTC. The chain combines TRBV9 with TRBJ1-2; TRBD1 matches at 7 bases. Germline V lookup: CDR1 SGDLS, CDR2 YYNGEE. Trimming at V came to 4 bases and at J to 8 bases, leaving 8 bases not matched to a gene. The CDR3 covers 13 residues.